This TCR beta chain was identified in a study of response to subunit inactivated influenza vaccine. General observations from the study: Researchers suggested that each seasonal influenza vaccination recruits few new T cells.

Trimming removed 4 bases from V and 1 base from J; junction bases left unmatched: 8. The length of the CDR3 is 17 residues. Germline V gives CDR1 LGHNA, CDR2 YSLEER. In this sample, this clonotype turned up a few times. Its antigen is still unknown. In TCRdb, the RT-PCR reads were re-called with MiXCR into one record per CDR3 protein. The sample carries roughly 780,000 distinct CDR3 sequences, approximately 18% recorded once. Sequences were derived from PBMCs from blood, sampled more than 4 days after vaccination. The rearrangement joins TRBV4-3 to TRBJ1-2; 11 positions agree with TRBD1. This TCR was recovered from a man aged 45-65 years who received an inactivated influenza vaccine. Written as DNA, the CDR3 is TGCGCCAGCAGCCGAAGCCGGGACAGGGGGGTTAACTATGGCTACACCTTC. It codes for CASSRSRDRGVNYGYTF.